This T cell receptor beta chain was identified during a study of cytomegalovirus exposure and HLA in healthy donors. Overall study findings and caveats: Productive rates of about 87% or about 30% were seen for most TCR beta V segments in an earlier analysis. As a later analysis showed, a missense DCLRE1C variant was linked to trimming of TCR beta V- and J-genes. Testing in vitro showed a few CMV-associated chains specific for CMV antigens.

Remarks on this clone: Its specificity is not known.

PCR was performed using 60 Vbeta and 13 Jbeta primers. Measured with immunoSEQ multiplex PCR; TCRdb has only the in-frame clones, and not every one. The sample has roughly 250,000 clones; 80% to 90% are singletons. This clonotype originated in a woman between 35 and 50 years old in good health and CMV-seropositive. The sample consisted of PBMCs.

The CDR3 spells CANWDSIDTQYF. The CDR3 nucleotides read TGTGCCAACTGGGACAGTATAGATACGCAGTATTTT. The V call is TRBV2, the J call TRBJ2-3; 7 positions match TRBD1. The trim removed 10 bases at V and 5 bases at J, leaving 6 bases unmatched. This CDR3 is 12 amino acids long. Germline loops: CDR1 SNHLY, CDR2 FYNNEI. Combining the CDR3 with reference TRBV2 and TRBJ2-3 gives the whole variable domain EPEVTQTPSHQVTQMGQEVILRCVPISNHLYFYWYRQILGQKVEFLVSFYNNEISEKSEIFDDQFSVERPDGSNFTLKIRSTKLEDSAMYFCANWDSIDTQYFGPGTRLTVL.